This record covers a single T cell receptor beta chain. It has no known antigen specificity. No much larger clone exists at a distance of one base, and base qualities are not known. The CDR3, cysteine through phenylalanine, is 14 amino acids long. Only the CDR3 DNA stays, 42 bases, in frame from base 1. V is clipped by 7 bases and J by 3 bases, and the sequence between their germline boundaries is 10 bases long. According to the germline V gene, CDR1 reads SNHLY and CDR2 reads FYNNEI. These data belong to a study of shared clonotypes between healthy human individuals (dated by TCRdb to 2018 to 2021). Describing the broader study: Three men and a couple of women, aged 18 to 49 years, made up the cohort. Different laboratories and diverse techniques were used to prepare libraries and sequence TCR repertoires, to increase sequencing depth and limit assay-specific biases. For each donor, three plates each were used for CD4 naive and CD4 memory, two plates were used for CD8 naive, and one plate was used for CD8 memory. To estimate repertoire size and how much clonotype sharing occurs between individuals, the study deeply sequenced the blood TCR repertoires of several healthy adults. Leukapheresis yielded between about 0.94 and 8.9 billion PBMCs per donor.

Healthy HIV-negative adults with no recently reported acute infections or vaccinations were included as donors. Only Caucasian adults living in Nashville, Tennessee, USA were represented among the donors. CD4+ T cells were enriched by magnetic negative selection, after which naive cells were positively selected on CD45RA and the negative fraction was taken as the memory subset. Blood was collected by leukapheresis, and PBMCs were isolated by Ficoll-Histopaque density gradient centrifugation and then cryopreserved in liquid nitrogen vapor phase. Analytical flow cytometry was used to check the purity and quantity of each magnetically sorted T cell population. From each sorted fraction, genomic DNA was isolated and quantified by UV absorbance on a Nanodrop 2000c. TCR CDR3 regions were amplified from genomic DNA by multiplex PCR using the deep immunoSEQ assay. Genomic DNA extracted from each cell subset was distributed evenly over all wells of several immunoSEQ 96-well plates, and each plate served as one replicate. For sorted subsets, about 200 ng genomic DNA, equal to about 30,000 T cell genomes, was loaded into each replicate PCR. Purified libraries were quantified with a Qubit 3.0 fluorometer, sized on a Bioanalyzer 2100, and re-quantified with the KAPA Library Quantification kit. A separate single-read 150-cycle Illumina NextSeq 550 flow cell was used to sequence each immunoSEQ 96-well plate. On the authors' methods: Because only junctional sequences without quality scores were contained in the immunoSEQ output, filtering matching that applied to full-length reads could not be performed. Sequences were annotated with PyIR, a Python wrapper for IgBLAST v1.9, using IMGT germline references to assign V/J genes and CDR3. Reads were removed for weak V/J assignments (E-value above 1e-6), missing CDR3, stop codons, out-of-frame junctions, or ambiguous translated residues. V3J clonotypes were defined as sequences sharing an identical inferred V gene, J gene, and CDR3 amino acid sequence. Percentage overlap between repertoires was computed as shared unique clonotypes divided by the size of the smaller repertoire. Three approaches were used to assess repertoire richness: RTK rarefaction, the Chao1 estimator, and Recon v2.1 estimates of unobserved clonotypes. For all TCRbeta clonotypes obtained by the gDNA method from a few donors, generation probabilities were computed with OLGA. Drawn from immuneACCESS, this table holds only the in-frame rearrangements with V and J called that TCRdb kept. Clones are partly lost; checked studies trace under half to an unresolved V gene and leave the rest unexplained. That table supplies the V and J calls and clone size; D and trimming were determined from the DNA. Here the sample has around 2,000,000 clones; 85% to 95% occur a single time. More than 0.1% of the sample comes from the top ten.

The investigation overall reported the following: Sampling was restricted to blood, and TCR repertoires in tissues likely differ from the TCR repertoires found in blood. The small number of donors limited the genetic and exposure-history diversity represented. Even with the large sequencing depth, rarefaction of the sorted-subset datasets indicated that sequencing was incomplete. Compared with non-shared clonotypes, clonotypes shared by all four sorted-subset donors had higher generation probabilities. Naive subsets generally had larger estimated clonotype richness than memory subsets. When several donors were compared, the shared fraction of clonotypes was about 5% for naive CD4, roughly 3.4% for naive CD8, more than 2% for memory CD4, and about 0.36% for memory CD8. Based on pairwise subsampling, the degree of clonotype sharing among donors was expected to be affected by sequencing depth.

Recombination joined TRBV2 with TRBJ1-6; there is no confident call for the D gene. The material sequenced was naive CD4+ T cells sorted from blood. The cell subset or site label for this specimen denotes: CD45RA+ positively selected. The TCR was taken from a man aged 18 to 30 in good health. The sequence in DNA is TGTGCCAGCAAGGGATCTCGCTATAATTCACCCCTCCACTTT. This gives the protein CASKGSRYNSPLHF.